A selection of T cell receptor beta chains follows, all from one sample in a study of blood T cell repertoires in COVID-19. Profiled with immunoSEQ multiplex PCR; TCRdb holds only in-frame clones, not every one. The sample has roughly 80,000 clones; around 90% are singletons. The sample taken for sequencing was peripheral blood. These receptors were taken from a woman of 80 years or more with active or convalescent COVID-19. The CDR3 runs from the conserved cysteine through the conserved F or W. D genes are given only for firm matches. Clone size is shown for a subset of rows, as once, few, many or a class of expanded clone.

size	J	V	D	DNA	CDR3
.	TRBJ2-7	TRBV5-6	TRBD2	TGTGCCAGCAGCTCCGACACTAGCGGGGGGGCCCGCTTCTACGAGCAGTACTTC	CASSSDTSGGARFYEQYF
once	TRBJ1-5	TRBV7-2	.	TGTGCCAGCAGCTTAAGAGTGAATCAGCCCCAGCATTTT	CASSLRVNQPQHF
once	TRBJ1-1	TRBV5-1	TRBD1	TGCGCCAGCAGCAAGGGACAGGGGCTTATGAACACTGAAGCTTTCTTT	CASSKGQGLMNTEAFF
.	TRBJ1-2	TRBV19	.	TGTGCCAGCCAAGACCCGTCCGGGGGCTATGGCTACACCTTC	CASQDPSGGYGYTF
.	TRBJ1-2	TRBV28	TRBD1	TGTGCCAGCAGCTCACGGGACAGGGACACCTTC	CASSSRDRDTF
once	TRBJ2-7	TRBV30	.	TGTGCCGGCTCAGTGTTCTCCTACGAGCAGTACTTC	CAGSVFSYEQYF
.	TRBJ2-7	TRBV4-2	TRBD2	TGTGCCAGCAGCCAACATCGGGGGGGGCGCTCCGTCTACGAGCAGTACTTC	CASSQHRGGRSVYEQYF
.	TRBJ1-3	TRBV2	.	TGTGCCAGCATTACCGGGGGGTCTGGAAACACCATATATTTT	CASITGGSGNTIYF
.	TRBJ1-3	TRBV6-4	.	TGTGCCAGCACTCAGTCCCGGCAGGGAGGAAACACCATATATTTT	CASTQSRQGGNTIYF
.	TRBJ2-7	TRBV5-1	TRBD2	TGCGCCAGCAGCTTGGTGACGGGGGGGCCGCGTGAGCAGTACTTC	CASSLVTGGPREQYF